Listed below are T cell receptor beta chains from one sample, sequenced in a study of blood T cells in healthy people across ages. TCRdb passed the 5' RACE reads through MiXCR, listing each CDR3 protein once. The data show 1.5 million to 2 million distinct CDR3 sequences, with around half seen just once and less than 2.5% held by the top ten. Material: blood. Source of these receptors: a woman aged 40 to 55 in good health. Each CDR3 is given with its conserved first and last residue. The D gene is left open where the match is weak. Clone size is shown for a subset of rows, as once, few, many or a class of expanded clone.

clone size	D gene	V gene	J gene	CDR3 protein	CDR3 DNA
many	-	TRBV7-2	TRBJ2-1	CASSSPSYNEQFF	TGTGCCAGCAGCTCGCCAAGCTACAATGAGCAGTTCTTC
-	-	TRBV28	TRBJ2-7	CANSFLVRGYEQYF	TGTGCCAACAGTTTCTTGGTCCGGGGCTACGAGCAGTACTTC
-	-	TRBV10-3	TRBJ2-7	CAIRERVTYEQYF	TGTGCCATCAGGGAGCGGGTGACCTACGAGCAGTACTTC
few	-	TRBV5-1	TRBJ2-6	CASSLDTPGANVLTF	TGCGCCAGCAGCCTGGACACCCCTGGGGCCAACGTCCTGACTTTC
-	TRBD2	TRBV2	TRBJ2-5	CASNDRTSGDLETQYF	TGTGCCAGCAACGATCGGACTAGCGGTGATTTAGAGACCCAGTACTTC
-	-	TRBV6-4	TRBJ2-7	CASSPTTLSYEQYF	TGTGCCAGCAGTCCCACTACCCTCTCCTACGAGCAGTACTTC
few	-	TRBV28	TRBJ2-7	CASSLDGVTEQYF	TGTGCCAGCAGTTTAGATGGTGTGACCGAGCAGTACTTC
-	-	TRBV7-9	TRBJ2-3	CASLSARGASTDTQYF	TGTGCCAGCCTAAGCGCCCGGGGGGCTAGCACAGATACGCAGTATTTT
-	TRBD1	TRBV18	TRBJ2-6	CASSPLDRSILPSGANVLTF	TGTGCCAGCTCACCACTGGACAGGTCTATCCTCCCCTCTGGGGCCAACGTCCTGACTTTC
-	-	TRBV2	TRBJ1-1	CASSAHGEGLNAEAFF	TGTGCCAGCAGTGCCCACGGGGAAGGGTTGAATGCTGAAGCTTTCTTT